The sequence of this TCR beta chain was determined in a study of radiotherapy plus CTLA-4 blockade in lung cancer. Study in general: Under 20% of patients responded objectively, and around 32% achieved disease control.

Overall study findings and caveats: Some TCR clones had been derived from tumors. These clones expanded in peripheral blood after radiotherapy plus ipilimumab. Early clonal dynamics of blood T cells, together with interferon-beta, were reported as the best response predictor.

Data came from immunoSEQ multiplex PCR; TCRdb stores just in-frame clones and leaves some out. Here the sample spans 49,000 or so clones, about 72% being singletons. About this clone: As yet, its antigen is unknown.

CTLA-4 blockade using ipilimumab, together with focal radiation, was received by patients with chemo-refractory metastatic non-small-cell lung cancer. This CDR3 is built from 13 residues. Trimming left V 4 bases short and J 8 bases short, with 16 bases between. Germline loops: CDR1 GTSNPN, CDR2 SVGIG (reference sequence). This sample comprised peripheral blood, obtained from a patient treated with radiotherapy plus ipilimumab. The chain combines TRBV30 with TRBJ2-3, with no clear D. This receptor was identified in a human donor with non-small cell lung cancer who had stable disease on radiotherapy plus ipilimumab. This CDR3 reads CAWTGPRIGTQYF. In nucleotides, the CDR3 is TGTGCCTGGACGGGCCCTAGGATTGGTACGCAGTATTTT.